This entry concerns a single T cell receptor (beta chain). Its cognate antigen has yet to be identified. Per-base quality was not reported, and no clone a single base away is much larger than it. This entry belongs to a study of lymphopenia after photon versus proton radiotherapy (dated by TCRdb to between 2018 and 2021). Background on the whole study: In patients with gastrointestinal tumors who developed high-grade lymphopenia, the study compared the immunological effects of photon radiation therapy with those of proton radiation therapy. The cohort comprised 20 to 25 patients with gastrointestinal tumors who received either photon or proton therapy and then developed lymphopenia. The study aimed to characterize how the two radiation modalities differ in their impact on the immune system.

Study-wide conclusions, independent of this receptor: After the lymphocyte count nadir, photon-treated repertoires showed oligoclonal expansion, especially of CD8+ Temra cells, which drove the drop in diversity. The survival association was assessed only in patients who died, and the authors presented better survival with proton therapy as a possibility rather than a demonstrated result. During treatment, patients who received photon therapy lost naive T cells and TCR diversity and gained effector/memory populations, whereas patients who received proton therapy remained relatively stable. Across the cohort, among patients who died, a greater drop in TCR diversity after the nadir was inversely correlated with overall survival time.

Libraries were constructed by the immunoSEQ multiplex PCR assay. T cell repertoires were profiled with deep sequencing of rearranged TCR beta loci together with multiparametric flow cytometry. In its TCRdb copy, this immuneACCESS table keeps in-frame sequences only and misses some clones. Where compared with another copy, unresolved V genes explain less than half of these, and the others have no known cause. This sample has about 25,000 clones in its table, and approximately 86% of those were observed once. Of the sample, approximately 19% is held by the ten largest clones. The sequence derives from a man aged 50-60 years with gastric cancer. The sample here was peripheral blood, taken from a patient treated with photon-based radiotherapy.

The CDR3 amino acid sequence is: CASSFGSNTEAFF. Here is the DNA: TGTGCCAGCAGCTTCGGGTCGAACACTGAAGCTTTCTTT. This receptor chain uses TRBV7-2 and TRBJ1-1, with no confident D gene call. Trimming removed 3 bases from V and 1 base from J, leaving 6 bases between the germline ends. The germline V gene supplies CDR1 SGHTA and CDR2 FQGNSA. From the cysteine through the phenylalanine, the CDR3 covers 13 amino acids. CDR3 DNA only is kept here, 39 bases in frame from base 1.